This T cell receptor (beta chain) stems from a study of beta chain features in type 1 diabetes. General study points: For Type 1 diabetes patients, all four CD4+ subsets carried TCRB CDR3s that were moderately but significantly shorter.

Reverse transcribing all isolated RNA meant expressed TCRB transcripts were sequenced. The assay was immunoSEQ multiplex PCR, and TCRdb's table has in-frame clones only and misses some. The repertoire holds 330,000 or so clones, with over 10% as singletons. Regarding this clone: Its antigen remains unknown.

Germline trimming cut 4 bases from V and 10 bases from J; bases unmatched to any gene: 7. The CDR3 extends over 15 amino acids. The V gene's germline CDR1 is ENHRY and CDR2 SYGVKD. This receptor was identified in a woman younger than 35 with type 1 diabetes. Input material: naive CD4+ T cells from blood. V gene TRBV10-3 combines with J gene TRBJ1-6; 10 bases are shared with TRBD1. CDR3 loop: CAISGTGTGDSPLHF. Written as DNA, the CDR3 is TGTGCCATCAGTGGGACTGGGACAGGGGACTCACCCCTCCACTTT.